This T cell receptor beta chain was found in a study of T-cell memory formation after mild COVID-19. Study-wide results and limits: Second-wave clones reaching peak frequency on day 37 lacked confirmed SARS-CoV-2 specificity. Pre-infection memory contained some responding clones, which suggested that cross-reactive memory had joined.

V dropped 5 bases and J dropped 5 bases, with 12 bases sitting between them. CDR3 size: 14 residues. Germline assignment: CDR1 SGHVS and CDR2 FNYEAQ. This clonotype was counted ten times or more. Its antigen is unidentified. TCRdb reprocessed the 5' RACE reads via MiXCR and lists one record per CDR3 protein. The data hold approximately 98,000 distinct CDR3 sequences, with roughly a sixth observed a single time. The source is a man aged 18 to 29 who had mild COVID-19 (a few samples of this study predate the infection). Cell type and time point are not known. The chain has TRBV7-6 and TRBJ2-2; D may be TRBD1 or TRBD2 (5 bases each). Source material: PBMCs or a T cell subset sorted from them (not recorded which). CDR3 bases: TGTGCCAGCAGCCCAGGGACGGTTACCGGGGAGCTGTTTTTT. It yields the protein CASSPGTVTGELFF.